This T cell receptor (beta chain) stems from a study of blood T cell repertoires in COVID-19. Overall study context: The United States, Italy and Spain were the sources of the acute and convalescent COVID-19 samples. T cells, B-cell-depleted T cells, or PBMCs provided the cDNA or gDNA that served as material.

This CDR3 region has 14 residues. Germline lookup yields CDR1 SGHTA and CDR2 FQGNSA. Unmatched junction bases numbered 4, after V lost 5 bases and J lost 3 bases. Original data processing: It was from reference gene primer amplification that nucleated cell counts were estimated. The assay was immunoSEQ multiplex PCR, and TCRdb's table has in-frame clones only and misses some. Clone size and V and J calls were adopted from that table, with D and trimming inferred from the DNA. The sample gives tens of thousands of clones, 75% to 90% of which show up once; approximately 12% is in the top ten. The material sequenced was peripheral blood. This TCR came from a man between 65 and 79 years old with active or convalescent COVID-19. The V call is TRBV7-2, the J call TRBJ2-5, with 9 nucleotides matching TRBD2. The DNA for the CDR3 is TGTGCCAGCAGCCCAGCTAGCGGGGAAGAGACCCAGTACTTC. Translating gives CASSPASGEETQYF.